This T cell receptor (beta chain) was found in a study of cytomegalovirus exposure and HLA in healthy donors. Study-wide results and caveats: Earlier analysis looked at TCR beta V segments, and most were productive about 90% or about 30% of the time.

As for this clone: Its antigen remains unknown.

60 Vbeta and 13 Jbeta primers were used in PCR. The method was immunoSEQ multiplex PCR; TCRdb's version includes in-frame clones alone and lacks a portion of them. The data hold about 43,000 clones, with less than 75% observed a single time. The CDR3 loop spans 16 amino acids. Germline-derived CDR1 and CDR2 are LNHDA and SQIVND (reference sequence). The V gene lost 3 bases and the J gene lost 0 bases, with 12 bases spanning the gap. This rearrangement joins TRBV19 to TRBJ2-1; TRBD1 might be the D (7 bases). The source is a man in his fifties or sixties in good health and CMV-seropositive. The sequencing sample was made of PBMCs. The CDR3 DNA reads TGTGCCAGTAGTATCGGAGGGGGCCCCTCCTACAATGAGCAGTTCTTC. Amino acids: CASSIGGGPSYNEQFF.